The sequence of this T cell receptor beta chain was determined in a study of Graves' ophthalmopathy and Graves' hyperthyroidism. Study-wide points: Among thyroid clonotypes expanded above 0.001 frequency, most also appeared in blood. Distinction of ophthalmopathy from stable hyperthyroidism by a 13-signature model reached over 85% sensitivity and approximately 80% specificity. The study's model predicted ophthalmopathy progression at about 68% sensitivity and almost 75% specificity.

Germline CDR1 and CDR2: SGDLS and YYNGEE. The length of the CDR3 is 16 residues. V gave up 4 bases and J gave up 4 bases; unmatched junction bases: 10. CDR3 regions of TCR beta were amplified from RNA transcripts. A first-round RT-PCR used HTBI primers, followed by a second-round multiplex PCR. TCRdb redid the calling of the multiplex PCR reads with MiXCR, one entry per CDR3 protein. In the table there are 650,000 to 800,000 distinct CDR3 sequences, over 40% of which are singletons. This clonotype was counted ten times or more. As yet, its antigen is unknown. The authors diagnosed from clinical symptoms, serum thyroxine, TRAb, thyroid ultrasound and orbital computed tomography.

The TCR originated in an adult man with Graves' ophthalmopathy. This chain joins TRBV9 and TRBJ2-2, with 7 bases that match TRBD1. The sample comprised peripheral blood. In DNA form, the CDR3 reads TGTGCCAGCAGCTCGCGGACAGGTCGGGGCACCGGGGAGCTGTTTTTT. It translates to CASSSRTGRGTGELFF.